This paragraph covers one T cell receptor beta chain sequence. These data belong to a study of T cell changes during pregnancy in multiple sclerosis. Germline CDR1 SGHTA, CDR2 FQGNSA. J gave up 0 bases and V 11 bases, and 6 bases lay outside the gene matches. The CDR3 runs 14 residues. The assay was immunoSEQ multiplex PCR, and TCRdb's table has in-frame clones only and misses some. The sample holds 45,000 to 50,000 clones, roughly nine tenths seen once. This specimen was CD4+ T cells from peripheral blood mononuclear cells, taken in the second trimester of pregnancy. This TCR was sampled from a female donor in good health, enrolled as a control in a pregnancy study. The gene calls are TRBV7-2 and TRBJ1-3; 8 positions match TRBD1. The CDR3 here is CASRDRRSGNTIYF. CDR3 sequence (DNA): TGTGCCTCCCGGGACAGGCGCTCTGGAAACACCATATATTTT. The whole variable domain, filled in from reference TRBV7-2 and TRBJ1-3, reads GAGVSQSPSNKVTEKGKDVELRCDPISGHTALYWYRQSLGQGLEFLIYFQGNSAPDKSGLPSDRFSAERTGGSVSTLTIQRTQQEDSAVYLCASRDRRSGNTIYFGEGSWLTVV.